What follows are 8 T cell receptor beta chains derived from one specimen sequenced in a study of shared clonotypes between healthy human individuals (TCRdb year 2020). Libraries were constructed by the immunoSEQ multiplex PCR assay. TCRdb stores this immuneACCESS table with in-frame sequences only. Part of the clones is absent; in the studies checked, under half of the shortfall reflects unresolved V genes, and no reason is known for the rest. The sample table records some 1.1 million clones; about 80% of these occur just once. The ten largest clonotypes hold more than 0.85% of the sample. Material: memory CD4+ T cells from PBMCs. The cell subset or site label on this specimen signifies: CD45RA-negative fraction. The receptor set was obtained from a man aged 18-30 years in good health. Some clones in this sample may be carry-over from other donors' samples.

This clone was seen more than once but under ten times. This sample includes further DNA sequences coding for the same CDR3. The rearrangement joins TRBV7-9 to TRBJ1-2; D not resolved. V lost 8 bases, J lost 2 bases, and 12 bases lay in between. This CDR3 has 13 amino acids. The germline V gene has CDR1 SEHNR and CDR2 FQNEAQ (reference sequence). CDR3 sequence reads: CASSPSGNYGYTF. CDR3 bases: TGTGCCAGCTCCCCGTCAGGAAACTATGGCTACACCTTC. Combining the CDR3 with reference TRBV7-9 and TRBJ1-2 gives the whole variable domain DTGVSQNPRHKITKRGQNVTFRCDPISEHNRLYWYRQTLGQGPEFLTYFQNEAQLEKSRLLSDRFSAERPKGSFSTLEIQRTEQGDSAMYLCASSPSGNYGYTFGSGTRLTVV.

The chain is built from TRBV5-4 and TRBJ1-2; D might be TRBD1 (6 bases). With 3 bases removed from V and 0 bases from J, the gap between germline ends came to 18 bases. The CDR3 length is 17 residues. Germline V gene data show CDR1 as SGHNT and CDR2 as YYREEE (reference sequence). CDR3 DNA sequence: TGTGCCAGCAGCTCCTGGACAGCCCGAAATACTAACTATGGCTACACCTTC. The encoded protein is CASSSWTARNTNYGYTF.

The rearrangement uses TRBV25-1 and TRBJ2-3; 8 positions agree with TRBD2. CDR3 length: 14 residues. Germline V gene lookup returns CDR1 MGHDK and CDR2 SYGVNS. The J segment lost 3 bases and the V segment lost 5 bases, leaving 4 bases of the junction unmatched. The CDR3 loop reads CASSRAGGTDTQYF. The CDR3 nucleotides are TGTGCCAGCAGTAGGGCGGGAGGTACAGATACGCAGTATTTT.

The rearrangement joins TRBV5-1 to TRBJ2-7; 7 bases agree with TRBD2. CDR3 length: 15 residues. V dropped 0 bases and J dropped 4; count of bases not matched to a gene: 7. Germline V CDR1 and CDR2: SGHRS, YFSETQ. The CDR3: CASSLGNGGRYEQYF. The CDR3, as DNA: TGCGCCAGCAGCTTGGGAAACGGGGGGAGGTACGAGCAGTACTTC.

Concerning this clone itself: A far more abundant clone sits one base away, making this likely a read error. The chain uses TRBV7-3 and TRBJ2-7, with unresolved D. Germline CDR1 reads SGHTA; CDR2 reads FQGTGA. This CDR3 is built from 15 residues. CDR3 nucleotides: TGTGCCGGCAGTTTCCTCCGCTACTCACCCTACGAGCAGTACTTC. Its protein is CAGSFLRYSPYEQYF.

V gene TRBV7-9 combines with J gene TRBJ1-6; a possible D gene is TRBD1 (5 bases). The V gene's germline CDR1 is SEHNR and CDR2 FQNEAQ (reference sequence). The CDR3 sequence is 16 residues long. V shed 1 base and J shed 4 bases, with 11 bases lying between them. The CDR3: CASSLGRQIYNSPLHF. DNA for the CDR3: TGTGCCAGCAGCTTAGGGAGACAGATTTATAATTCACCCCTCCACTTT. Full variable domain (outside the CDR3, taken from reference TRBV7-9 and TRBJ1-6): DTGVSQNPRHKITKRGQNVTFRCDPISEHNRLYWYRQTLGQGPEFLTYFQNEAQLEKSRLLSDRFSAERPKGSFSTLEIQRTEQGDSAMYLCASSLGRQIYNSPLHFGNGTRLTVT.

The chain employs TRBV7-8 and TRBJ1-1; 10 bases are shared with TRBD1. The CDR3 covers 15 residues. CDR1 SGHVS and CDR2 FQNEAQ come from the germline V gene. J was trimmed by 5 bases and V by 5 bases; bases with no gene match: 8. CDR3 region: CASSARQGAVTEAFF. The CDR3 DNA reads TGTGCCAGCAGCGCGCGACAGGGGGCTGTGACTGAAGCTTTCTTT.

The V and J genes are TRBV10-1 and TRBJ2-7, with a weak D call TRBD1 (6 bases). Germline V gene data show CDR1 as WNHNN and CDR2 as SYGVQD (reference sequence). V dropped 7 bases and J dropped 8 bases, with 12 bases sitting between them. The CDR3 length is 11 residues. The CDR3 sequence: CASNQTGKQYF. CDR3 coding DNA: TGCGCCAGCAACCAAACAGGGAAGCAGTACTTC.